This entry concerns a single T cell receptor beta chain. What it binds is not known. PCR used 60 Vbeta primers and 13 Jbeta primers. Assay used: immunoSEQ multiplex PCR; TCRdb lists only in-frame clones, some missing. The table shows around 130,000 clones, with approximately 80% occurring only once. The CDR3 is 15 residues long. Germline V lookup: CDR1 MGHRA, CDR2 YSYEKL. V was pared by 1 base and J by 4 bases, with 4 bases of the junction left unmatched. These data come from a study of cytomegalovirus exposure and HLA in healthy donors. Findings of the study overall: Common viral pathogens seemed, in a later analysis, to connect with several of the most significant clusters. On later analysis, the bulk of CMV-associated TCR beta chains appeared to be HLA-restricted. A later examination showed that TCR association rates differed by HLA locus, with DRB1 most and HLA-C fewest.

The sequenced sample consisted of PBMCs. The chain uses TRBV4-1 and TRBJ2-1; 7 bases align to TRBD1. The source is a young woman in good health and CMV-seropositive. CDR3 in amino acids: CASSQVQGNYNEQFF. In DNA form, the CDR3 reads TGCGCCAGCAGCCAAGTACAGGGGAATTACAATGAGCAGTTCTTC.